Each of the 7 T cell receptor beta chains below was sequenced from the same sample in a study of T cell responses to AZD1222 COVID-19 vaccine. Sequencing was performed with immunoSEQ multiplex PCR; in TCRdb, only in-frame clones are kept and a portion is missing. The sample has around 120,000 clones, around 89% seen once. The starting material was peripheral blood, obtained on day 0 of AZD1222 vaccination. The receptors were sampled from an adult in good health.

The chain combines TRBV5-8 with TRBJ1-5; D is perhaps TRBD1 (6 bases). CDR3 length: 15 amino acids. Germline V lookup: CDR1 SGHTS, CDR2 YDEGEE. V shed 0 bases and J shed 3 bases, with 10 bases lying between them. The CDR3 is CASSLGRGNNQPQHF. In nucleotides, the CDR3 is TGTGCCAGCAGCTTGGGCAGGGGTAACAATCAGCCCCAGCATTTT.

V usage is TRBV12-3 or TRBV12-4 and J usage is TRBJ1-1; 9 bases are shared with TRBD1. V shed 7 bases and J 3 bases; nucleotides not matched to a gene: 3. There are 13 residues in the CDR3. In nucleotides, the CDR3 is TGTGCCAGCATTGACAGGGGGTACACTGAAGCTTTCTTT. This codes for CASIDRGYTEAFF.

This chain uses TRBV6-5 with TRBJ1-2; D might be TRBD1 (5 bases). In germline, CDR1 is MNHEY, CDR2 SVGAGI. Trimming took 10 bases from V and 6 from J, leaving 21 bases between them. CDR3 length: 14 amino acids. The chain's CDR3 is CATSTASIPHGYTF. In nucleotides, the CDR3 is TGTGCCACCTCGACAGCCTCTATTCCTCATGGCTACACCTTC.

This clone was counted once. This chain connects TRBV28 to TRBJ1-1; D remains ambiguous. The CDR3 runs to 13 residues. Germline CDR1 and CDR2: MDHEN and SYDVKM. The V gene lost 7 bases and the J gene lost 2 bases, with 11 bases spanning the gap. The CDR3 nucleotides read TGTGCCAGCAATTTCGGGGTTAACACTGAAGCTTTCTTT. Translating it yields CASNFGVNTEAFF.

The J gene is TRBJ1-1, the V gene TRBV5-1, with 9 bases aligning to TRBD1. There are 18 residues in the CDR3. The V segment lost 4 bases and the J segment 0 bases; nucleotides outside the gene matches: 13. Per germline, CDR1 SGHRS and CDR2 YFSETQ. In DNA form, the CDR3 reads TGCGCCAGCAGCCGTACAGGGGGCGTCCGGGGGATGAACACTGAAGCTTTCTTT. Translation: CASSRTGGVRGMNTEAFF. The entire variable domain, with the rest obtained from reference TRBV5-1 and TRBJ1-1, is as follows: KAGVTQTPRYLIKTRGQQVTLSCSPISGHRSVSWYQQTPGQGLQFLFEYFSETQRNKGNFPGRFSGRQFSNSRSEMNVSTLELGDSALYLCASSRTGGVRGMNTEAFFGQGTRLTVV.

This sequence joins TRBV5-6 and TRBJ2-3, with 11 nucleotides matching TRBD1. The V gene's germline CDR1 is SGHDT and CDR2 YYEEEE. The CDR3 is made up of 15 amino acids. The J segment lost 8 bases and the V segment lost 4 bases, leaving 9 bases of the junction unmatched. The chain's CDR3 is CASSVGQGAAFTQYF. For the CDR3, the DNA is TGTGCCAGCAGCGTAGGACAGGGGGCGGCCTTTACGCAGTATTTT.

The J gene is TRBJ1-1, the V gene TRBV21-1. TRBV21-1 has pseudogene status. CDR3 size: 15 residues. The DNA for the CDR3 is TGTGCCAGCGCCCCCCGGGAGGGGGAAAACACTGAAGCTTTCTTT. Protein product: CASAPREGENTEAFF.